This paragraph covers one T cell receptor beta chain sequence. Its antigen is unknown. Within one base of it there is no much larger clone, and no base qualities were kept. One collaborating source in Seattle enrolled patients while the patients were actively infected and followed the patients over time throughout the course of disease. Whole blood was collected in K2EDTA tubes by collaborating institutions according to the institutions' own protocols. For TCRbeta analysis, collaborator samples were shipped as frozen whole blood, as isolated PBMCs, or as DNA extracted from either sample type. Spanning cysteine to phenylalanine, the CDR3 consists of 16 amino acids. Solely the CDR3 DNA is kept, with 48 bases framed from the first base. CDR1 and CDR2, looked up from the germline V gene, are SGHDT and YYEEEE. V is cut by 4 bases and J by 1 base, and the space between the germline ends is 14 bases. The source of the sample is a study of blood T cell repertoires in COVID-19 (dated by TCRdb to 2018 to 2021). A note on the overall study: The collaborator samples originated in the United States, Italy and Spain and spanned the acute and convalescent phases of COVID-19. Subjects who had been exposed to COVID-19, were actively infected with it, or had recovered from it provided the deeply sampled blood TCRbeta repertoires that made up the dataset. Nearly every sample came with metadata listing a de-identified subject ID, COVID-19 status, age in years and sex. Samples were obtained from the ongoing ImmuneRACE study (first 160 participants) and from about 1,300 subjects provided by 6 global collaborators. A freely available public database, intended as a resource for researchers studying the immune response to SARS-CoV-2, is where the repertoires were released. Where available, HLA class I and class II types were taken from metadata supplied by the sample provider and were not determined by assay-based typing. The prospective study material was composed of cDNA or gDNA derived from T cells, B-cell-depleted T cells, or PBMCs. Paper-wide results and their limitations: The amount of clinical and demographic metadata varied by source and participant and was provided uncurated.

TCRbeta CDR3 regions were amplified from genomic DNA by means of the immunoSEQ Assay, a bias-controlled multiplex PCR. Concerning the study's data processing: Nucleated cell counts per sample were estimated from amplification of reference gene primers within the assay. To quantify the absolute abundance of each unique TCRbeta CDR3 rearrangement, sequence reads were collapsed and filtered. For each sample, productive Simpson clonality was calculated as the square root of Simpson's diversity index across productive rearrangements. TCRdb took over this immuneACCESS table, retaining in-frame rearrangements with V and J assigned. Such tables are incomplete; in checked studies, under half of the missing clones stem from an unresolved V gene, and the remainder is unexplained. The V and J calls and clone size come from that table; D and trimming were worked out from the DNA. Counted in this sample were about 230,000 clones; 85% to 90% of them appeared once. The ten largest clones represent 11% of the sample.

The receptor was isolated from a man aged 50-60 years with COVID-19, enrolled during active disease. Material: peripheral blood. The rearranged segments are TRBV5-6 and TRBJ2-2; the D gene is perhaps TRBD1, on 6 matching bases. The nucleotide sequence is TGTGCCAGCAGCCTGGGGGCCGAAGGGAACACCGGGGAGCTGTTTTTT. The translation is CASSLGAEGNTGELFF.